Listed below are T cell receptor beta chains from one sample, sequenced in a study of blood T cells in healthy people across ages. TCRdb reprocessed the 5' RACE reads with MiXCR, giving one entry per CDR3 protein. The data show 1.5 million to 2 million distinct CDR3 sequences, 49% seen once. The sequenced sample was blood. The receptors here all came from a woman in her thirties or forties in good health. Each CDR3 is given with its conserved first and last residue. D genes are given only for firm matches. Size tells how often a clone was seen (once, few, many) or the class of an expanded clone, and some rows leave it out.

V gene	J gene	clone size	D gene	CDR3 DNA	CDR3 protein
TRBV28	TRBJ2-5	few	NA	TGTGCCGCGGGACACGAGACCCAGTACTTC	CAAGHETQYF
TRBV28	TRBJ2-7	NA	NA	TGTGCCAGCAGTTTTCATGGTGCCTACGAGCAGTACTTC	CASSFHGAYEQYF
TRBV20-1	TRBJ2-1	NA	NA	TGCAGTGCCAGCGGCCAATTACAGGGTGTCAATGAGCAGTTCTTC	CSASGQLQGVNEQFF
TRBV28	TRBJ1-4	NA	NA	TGTGCCAGCAGTACCTTCCAGGGCGTGACTAATGAAAAACTGTTTTTT	CASSTFQGVTNEKLFF
TRBV25-1	TRBJ2-1	few	NA	TGTGCCAGCAGTGAATCCCCATGGAGTGAGCAGTTCTTC	CASSESPWSEQFF
TRBV20-1	TRBJ2-1	NA	TRBD1	TGCAGTGCTAGAGATCAGGGACAGCATTTAAATGGGCAGTTCTTC	CSARDQGQHLNGQFF
TRBV27	TRBJ2-7	few	NA	TGTGCCAGCAGTTTAACCGCCCCAGGGGCGCAAACCTACGAGCAGTACTTC	CASSLTAPGAQTYEQYF
TRBV7-9	TRBJ1-2	NA	TRBD1	TGTGCCAGCAGCCAGGACAGGGTCGGCTACACCTTC	CASSQDRVGYTF
TRBV20-1	TRBJ2-1	NA	NA	TGCAGTGCTAGAGATAGGCTCGTATTCAATGAGCAGTTCTTC	CSARDRLVFNEQFF
TRBV7-2	TRBJ2-1	few	TRBD2	TGTGCCAGCAGCCGCCCGGAGGCGGGGGGGGAGCAGTTCTTC	CASSRPEAGGEQFF
TRBV7-2	TRBJ2-3	NA	TRBD1	TGTGCCAGCAGCCCCCACGGACAGGGGTACACAGATACGCAGTATTTT	CASSPHGQGYTDTQYF
TRBV27	TRBJ2-7	few	NA	TGTGCCAGCAGTTCCCTCTCGACAGACCCCTACGAGCAGTACTTC	CASSSLSTDPYEQYF
TRBV7-8	TRBJ2-7	NA	NA	TGTGCCAGCAGCCACAAGGCAGCGGCAGGCGAGCAGTACTTC	CASSHKAAAGEQYF
TRBV6-5	TRBJ2-7	many	NA	TGTGCCAGCAGTTACTCGACAAAGGGGAGCTACGAGCAGTACTTC	CASSYSTKGSYEQYF
TRBV6-6	TRBJ2-5	NA	NA	TGTGCCAGCAGTTACGGGGGGAGGAGTCAAGAGACCCAGTACTTC	CASSYGGRSQETQYF
TRBV20-1	TRBJ1-2	NA	NA	TGCAGTGCTAGAGATCCCCAGGGCCCCTATGGCTACACCTTC	CSARDPQGPYGYTF
TRBV20-1	TRBJ2-6	NA	NA	TGCAGTGCTAGGGGAAGACCAGGGGCCAACGTCCTGACTTTC	CSARGRPGANVLTF